This T cell receptor beta chain comes out of a study of radiation and T cells in renal cell carcinoma. The study, taken as a whole, reports: Without pretreatment biopsies, baseline tumor clonotype presence was undetermined. In blood, top tumor clones expanded by 2 weeks, shrinking by 4.

Points on this clone: Its specificity is not known.

The CDR3 has 16 amino acids. V was pared by 0 bases and J by 1 base, with 0 bases of the junction left unmatched. The germline gives CDR1 MNHEY, CDR2 SVGAGI. Sequencing used immunoSEQ multiplex PCR; TCRdb keeps in-frame clones, though not all of them. The data hold 65,000 or so clones, with 70% to 80% observed a single time. Time point defined: blood 4 weeks post-SBRT, at nephrectomy. The treatment is: 15 Gy SBRT to primary tumor, nephrectomy 4 weeks later. Nephrectomy followed 15 Gy stereotactic body radiation by 4 weeks. Clear cell pathology was present in this patient's renal cell carcinoma. This material consisted of blood, taken from a patient whose treatment included radiotherapy and nephrectomy. The rearrangement uses TRBV6-5 and TRBJ2-6; 7 bases match TRBD2. The source of this sequence is a man aged 55 to 69 with renal cell carcinoma. CDR3 nucleotide sequence: TGTGCCAGCAGTTACTCAGCGGGATCTGGGGCCAACGTCCTGACTTTC. It specifies CASSYSAGSGANVLTF.